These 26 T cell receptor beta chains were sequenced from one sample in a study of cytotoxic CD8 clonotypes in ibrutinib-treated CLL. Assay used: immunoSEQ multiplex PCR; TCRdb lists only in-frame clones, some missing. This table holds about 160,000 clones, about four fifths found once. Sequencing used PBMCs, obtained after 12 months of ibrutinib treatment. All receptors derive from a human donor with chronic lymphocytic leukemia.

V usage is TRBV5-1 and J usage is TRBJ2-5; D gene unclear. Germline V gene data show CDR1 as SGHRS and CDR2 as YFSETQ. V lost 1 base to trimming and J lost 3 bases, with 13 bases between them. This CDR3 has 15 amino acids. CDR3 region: CASSLSTGAEETQYF. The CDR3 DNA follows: TGCGCCAGCAGCTTGTCCACGGGTGCCGAAGAGACCCAGTACTTC.

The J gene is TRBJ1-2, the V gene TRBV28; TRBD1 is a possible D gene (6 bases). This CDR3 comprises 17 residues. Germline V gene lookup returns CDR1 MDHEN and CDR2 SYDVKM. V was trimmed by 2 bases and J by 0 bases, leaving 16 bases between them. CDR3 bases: TGTGCCAGCAGTTTAGGAGGGGGAGGTAGCCCTAACTATGGCTACACCTTC. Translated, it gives CASSLGGGGSPNYGYTF.

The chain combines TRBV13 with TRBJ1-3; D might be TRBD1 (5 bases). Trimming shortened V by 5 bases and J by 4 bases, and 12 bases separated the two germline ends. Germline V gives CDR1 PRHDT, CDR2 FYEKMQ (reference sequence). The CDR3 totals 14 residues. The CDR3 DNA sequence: TGTGCCAGCAGCGGCCGGGACCCAGGAAACACCATATATTTT. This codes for CASSGRDPGNTIYF.

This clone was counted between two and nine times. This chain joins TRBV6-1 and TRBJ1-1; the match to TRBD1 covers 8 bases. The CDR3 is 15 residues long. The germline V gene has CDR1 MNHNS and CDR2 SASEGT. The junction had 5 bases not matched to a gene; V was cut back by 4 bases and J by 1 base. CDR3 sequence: CASSGFQGANTEAFF. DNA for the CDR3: TGTGCCAGCAGTGGATTCCAGGGGGCGAACACTGAAGCTTTCTTT.

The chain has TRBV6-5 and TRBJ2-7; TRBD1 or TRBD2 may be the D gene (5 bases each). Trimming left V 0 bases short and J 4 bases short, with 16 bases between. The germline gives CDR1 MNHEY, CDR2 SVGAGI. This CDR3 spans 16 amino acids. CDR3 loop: CASSYSGTRREYEQYF. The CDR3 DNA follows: TGTGCCAGCAGTTACTCTGGGACCAGGAGAGAATACGAGCAGTACTTC.

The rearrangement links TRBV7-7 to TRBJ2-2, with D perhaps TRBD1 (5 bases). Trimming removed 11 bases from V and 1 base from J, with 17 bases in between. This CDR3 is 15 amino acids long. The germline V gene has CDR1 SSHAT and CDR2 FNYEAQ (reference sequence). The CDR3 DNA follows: TGTGCCTTGGGCCGTAAGGGGTTGAACACCGGGGAGCTGTTTTTT. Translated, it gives CALGRKGLNTGELFF.

CDR3 region: CASRSVWKDGYTF. The CDR3 DNA follows: TGTGCCAGCAGGTCGGTGTGGAAGGATGGCTACACCTTC. This chain links TRBV5-8 with TRBJ1-2; D remains ambiguous. CDR1 SGHTS and CDR2 YDEGEE come from the germline V gene. Trimming cost V 5 bases and J 6 bases, with 14 bases left between them. The CDR3 covers 13 residues.

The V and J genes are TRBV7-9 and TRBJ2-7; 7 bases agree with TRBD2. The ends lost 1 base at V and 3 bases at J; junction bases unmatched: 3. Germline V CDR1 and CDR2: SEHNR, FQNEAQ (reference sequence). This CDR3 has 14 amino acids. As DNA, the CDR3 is TGTGCCAGCAGCTTAGGGGAGGGATACTACGAGCAGTACTTC. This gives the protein CASSLGEGYYEQYF.

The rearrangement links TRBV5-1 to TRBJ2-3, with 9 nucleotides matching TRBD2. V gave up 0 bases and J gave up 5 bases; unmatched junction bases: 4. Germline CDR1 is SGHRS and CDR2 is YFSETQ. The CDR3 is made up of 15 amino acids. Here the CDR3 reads CASSLGGRAGDTQYF. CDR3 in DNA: TGCGCCAGCAGCTTGGGCGGGAGGGCCGGAGATACGCAGTATTTT.

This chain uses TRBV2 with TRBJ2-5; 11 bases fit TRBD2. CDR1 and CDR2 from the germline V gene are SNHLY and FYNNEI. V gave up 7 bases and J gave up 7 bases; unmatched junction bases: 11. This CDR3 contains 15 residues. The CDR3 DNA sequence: TGTGCCAGCACTCCGGGACTAGCGGAATGGGGGACCCAGTACTTC. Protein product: CASTPGLAEWGTQYF.

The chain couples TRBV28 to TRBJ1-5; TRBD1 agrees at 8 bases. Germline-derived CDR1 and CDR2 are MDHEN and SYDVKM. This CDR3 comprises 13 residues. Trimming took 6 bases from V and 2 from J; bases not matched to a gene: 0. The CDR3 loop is CASRTGGNQPQHF. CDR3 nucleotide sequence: TGTGCCAGCAGGACAGGGGGCAATCAGCCCCAGCATTTT.

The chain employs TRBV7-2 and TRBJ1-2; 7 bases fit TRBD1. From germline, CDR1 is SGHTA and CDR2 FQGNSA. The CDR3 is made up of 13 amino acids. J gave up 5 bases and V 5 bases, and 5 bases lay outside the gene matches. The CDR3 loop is CASSTQGRYGYTF. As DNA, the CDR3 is TGTGCCAGCAGCACACAGGGGAGGTATGGCTACACCTTC.

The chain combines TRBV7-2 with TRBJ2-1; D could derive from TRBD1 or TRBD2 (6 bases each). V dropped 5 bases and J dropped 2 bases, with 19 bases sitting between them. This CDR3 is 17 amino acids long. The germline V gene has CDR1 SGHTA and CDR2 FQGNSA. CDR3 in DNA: TGTGCCAGCAGCCCCTCCGGGGGCGGGTCGCCCTACAATGAGCAGTTCTTC. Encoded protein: CASSPSGGGSPYNEQFF.

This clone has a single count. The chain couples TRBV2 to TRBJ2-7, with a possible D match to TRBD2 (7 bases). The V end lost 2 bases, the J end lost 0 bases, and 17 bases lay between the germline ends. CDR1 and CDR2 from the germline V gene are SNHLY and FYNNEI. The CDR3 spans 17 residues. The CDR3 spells CASSERGGTANSYEQYF. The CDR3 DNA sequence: TGTGCCAGCAGTGAAAGGGGGGGGACCGCTAACTCCTACGAGCAGTACTTC.

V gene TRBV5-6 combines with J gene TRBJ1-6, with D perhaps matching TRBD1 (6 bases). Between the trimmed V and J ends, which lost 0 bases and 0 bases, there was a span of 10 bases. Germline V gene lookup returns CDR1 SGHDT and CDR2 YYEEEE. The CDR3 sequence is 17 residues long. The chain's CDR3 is CASSLEGDPSYNSPLHF. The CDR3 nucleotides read TGTGCCAGCAGCTTGGAGGGGGACCCCTCCTATAATTCACCCCTCCACTTT.

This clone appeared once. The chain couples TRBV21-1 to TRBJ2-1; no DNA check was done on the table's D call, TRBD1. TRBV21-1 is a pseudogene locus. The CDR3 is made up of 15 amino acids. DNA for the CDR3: TGTGCCAGCAGCAAGCCGGGACAGGGGGTCAATGAGCAGTTCTTC. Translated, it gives CASSKPGQGVNEQFF.

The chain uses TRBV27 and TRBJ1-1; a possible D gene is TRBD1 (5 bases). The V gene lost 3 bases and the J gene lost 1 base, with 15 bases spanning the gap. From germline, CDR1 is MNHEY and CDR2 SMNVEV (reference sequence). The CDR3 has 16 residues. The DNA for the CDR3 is TGTGCCAGCAGTTTGGGGTGGGGCAGGGAGAACACTGAAGCTTTCTTT. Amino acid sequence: CASSLGWGRENTEAFF.

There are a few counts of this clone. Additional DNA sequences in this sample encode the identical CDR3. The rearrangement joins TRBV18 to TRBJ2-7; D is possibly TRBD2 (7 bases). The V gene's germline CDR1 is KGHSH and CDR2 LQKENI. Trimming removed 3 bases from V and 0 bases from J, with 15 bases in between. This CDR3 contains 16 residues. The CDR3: CASSPGGRGSSYEQYF. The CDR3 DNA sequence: TGTGCCAGCTCACCCGGGGGGCGCGGTAGCTCCTACGAGCAGTACTTC.

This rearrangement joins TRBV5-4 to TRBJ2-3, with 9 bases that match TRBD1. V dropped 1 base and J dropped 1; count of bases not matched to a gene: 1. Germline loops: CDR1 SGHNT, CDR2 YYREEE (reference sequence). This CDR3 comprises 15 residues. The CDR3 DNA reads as TGTGCCAGCAGCTTGAGACAGGGGGGCACAGATACGCAGTATTTT. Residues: CASSLRQGGTDTQYF.

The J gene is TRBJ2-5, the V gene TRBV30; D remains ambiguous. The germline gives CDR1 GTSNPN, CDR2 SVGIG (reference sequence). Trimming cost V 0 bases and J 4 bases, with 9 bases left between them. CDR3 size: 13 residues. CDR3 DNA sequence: TGTGCCTGGAGTGTAATCCGAACAGAGACCCAGTACTTC. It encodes CAWSVIRTETQYF.

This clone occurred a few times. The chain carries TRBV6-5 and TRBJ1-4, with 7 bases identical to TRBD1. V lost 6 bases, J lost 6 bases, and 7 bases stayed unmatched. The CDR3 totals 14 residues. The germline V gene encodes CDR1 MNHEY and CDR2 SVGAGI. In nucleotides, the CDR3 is TGTGCCAGCAGCCCGACAGGGACATATGAAAAACTGTTTTTT. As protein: CASSPTGTYEKLFF.

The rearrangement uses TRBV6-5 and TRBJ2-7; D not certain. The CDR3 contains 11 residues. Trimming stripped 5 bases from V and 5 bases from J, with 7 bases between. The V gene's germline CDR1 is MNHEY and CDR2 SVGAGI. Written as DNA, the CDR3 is TGTGCCAGCAGTCCCGGCCACGAGCAGTACTTC. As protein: CASSPGHEQYF.

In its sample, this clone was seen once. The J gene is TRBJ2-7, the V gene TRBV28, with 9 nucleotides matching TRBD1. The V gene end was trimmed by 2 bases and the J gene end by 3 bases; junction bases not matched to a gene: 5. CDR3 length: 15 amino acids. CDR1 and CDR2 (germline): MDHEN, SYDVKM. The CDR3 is CASSLPRDRVYEQYF. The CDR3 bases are TGTGCCAGCAGTTTACCCCGGGACAGGGTCTACGAGCAGTACTTC.

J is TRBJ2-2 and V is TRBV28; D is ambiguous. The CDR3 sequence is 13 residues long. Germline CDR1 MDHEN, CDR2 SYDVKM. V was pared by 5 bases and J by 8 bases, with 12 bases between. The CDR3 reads CASSPAQAGELFF. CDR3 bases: TGTGCCAGCAGTCCGGCTCAAGCTGGGGAGCTGTTTTTT.

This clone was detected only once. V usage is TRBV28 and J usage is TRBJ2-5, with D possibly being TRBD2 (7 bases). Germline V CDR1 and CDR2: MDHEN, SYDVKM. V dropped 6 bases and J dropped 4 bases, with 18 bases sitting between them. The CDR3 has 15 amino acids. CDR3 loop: CASSPGGYESETQYF. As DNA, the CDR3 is TGTGCCAGCAGCCCGGGGGGCTATGAATCAGAGACCCAGTACTTC. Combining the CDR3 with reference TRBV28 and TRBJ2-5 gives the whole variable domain DVKVTQSSRYLVKRTGEKVFLECVQDMDHENMFWYRQDPGLGLRLIYFSYDVKMKEKGDIPEGYSVSREKKERFSLILESASTNQTSMYLCASSPGGYESETQYFGPGTRLLVL.

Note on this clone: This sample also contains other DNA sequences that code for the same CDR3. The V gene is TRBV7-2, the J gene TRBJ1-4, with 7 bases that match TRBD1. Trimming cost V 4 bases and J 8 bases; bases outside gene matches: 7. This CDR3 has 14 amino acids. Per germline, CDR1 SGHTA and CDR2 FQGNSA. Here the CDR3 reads CASSSDRVVEKLFF. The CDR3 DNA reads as TGTGCCAGCAGCTCCGACAGGGTGGTAGAAAAACTGTTTTTT. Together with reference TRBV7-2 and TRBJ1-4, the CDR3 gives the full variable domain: GAGVSQSPSNKVTEKGKDVELRCDPISGHTALYWYRQSLGQGLEFLIYFQGNSAPDKSGLPSDRFSAERTGGSVSTLTIQRTQQEDSAVYLCASSSDRVVEKLFFGSGTQLSVL.